This T cell receptor (beta chain) was identified in a study of blood T cell repertoires in COVID-19. As for the study in general: Italy, Spain and the United States were the sources of the convalescent and acute COVID-19 samples.

Individuals aged 18 to 89 years were recruited from 24 US areas. The study assigned cohorts using participant-reported clinical history. CDR1 is MNHEY, CDR2 SVGAGI, per germline. Unmatched junction bases numbered 10, after V lost 6 bases and J lost 6 bases. CDR3 length equals 15 residues. Per the original data handling: How many nucleated cells were present was estimated from reference gene primer amplification. Clones were read by immunoSEQ multiplex PCR, and TCRdb kept only the in-frame ones, dropping some. The V and J calls and clone size come from that table; D and trimming were worked out from the DNA. The data hold some 250,000 clones, with around 85% observed a single time.

This sequence originates from a woman aged 40 to 50 with acute COVID-19. V usage is TRBV6-5 and J usage is TRBJ2-2; 7 bases agree with TRBD1. The source material was PBMCs or T cells enriched from blood (not recorded which). The DNA for the CDR3 is TGTGCCAGCAGCCCCAACAGGGGTGGCGCCGGGGAGCTGTTTTTT. Protein product: CASSPNRGGAGELFF.